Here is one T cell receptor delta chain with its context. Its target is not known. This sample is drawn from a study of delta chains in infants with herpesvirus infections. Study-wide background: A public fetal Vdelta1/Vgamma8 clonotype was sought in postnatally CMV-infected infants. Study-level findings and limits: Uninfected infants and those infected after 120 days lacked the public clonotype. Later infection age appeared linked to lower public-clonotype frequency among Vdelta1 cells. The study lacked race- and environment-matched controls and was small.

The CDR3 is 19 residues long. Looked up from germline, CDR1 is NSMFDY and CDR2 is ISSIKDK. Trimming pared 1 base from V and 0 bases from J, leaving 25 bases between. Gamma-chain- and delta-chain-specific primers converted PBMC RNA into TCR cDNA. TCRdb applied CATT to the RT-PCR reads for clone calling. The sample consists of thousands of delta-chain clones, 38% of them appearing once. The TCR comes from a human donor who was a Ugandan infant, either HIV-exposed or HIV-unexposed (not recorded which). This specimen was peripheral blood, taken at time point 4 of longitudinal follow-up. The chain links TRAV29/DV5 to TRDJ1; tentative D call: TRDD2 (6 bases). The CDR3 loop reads CAASCPSVLPAGYTDKLIF. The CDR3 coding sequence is TGTGCAGCAAGCTGCCCTTCTGTCCTTCCCGCGGGATACACCGATAAACTCATCTTT.